One and the same sample provided the 5 T cell receptor beta chains below, sequenced in a study of CD8+ T cells in alopecia areata. Treatment denoted: oral pan-JAK inhibitor, 5-10 mg twice daily. Sequencing relied on a cDNA template that was reverse transcribed from extracted RNA. TCRdb's copy holds only in-frame clones and misses some; the assay was immunoSEQ multiplex PCR. The table lists about 200,000 clones, about two fifths of them singletons, with around 0.48% in the top ten. The source was CD4+ T cells sorted from blood, collected around week 30, from a patient treated with tofacitinib. The origin of the receptors is a human donor with alopecia areata.

The sample holds a few counts of this clone. The J gene is TRBJ2-3, the V gene TRBV4-2; no clear D gene. The germline gives CDR1 LGHNA, CDR2 YNFKEQ. The length of the CDR3 is 14 residues. V dropped 0 bases and J dropped 12 bases, with 16 bases sitting between them. Here the CDR3 reads CASSQDFAFTNQYF. DNA of the CDR3: TGTGCCAGCAGCCAAGATTTCGCCTTTACCAATCAGTATTTT.

The rearrangement links TRBV5-1 to TRBJ2-3; 7 nucleotides align to TRBD2. CDR1 is SGHRS and CDR2 is YFSETQ in the germline V gene. Trimming removed 4 bases from V and 1 base from J; junction bases left unmatched: 3. CDR3 length: 14 amino acids. CDR3 loop: CASSETSGTDTQYF. In DNA, the CDR3 is TGCGCCAGCAGCGAAACTAGCGGCACAGATACGCAGTATTTT.

This clone was found a few times. The chain links TRBV25-1 to TRBJ1-2; 8 bases align to TRBD1. Germline CDR1 MGHDK, CDR2 SYGVNS. V lost 7 bases and J lost 4; bases outside the gene matches: 2. The CDR3 sequence is 12 residues long. The CDR3 protein is CASTGTGYGYTF. The CDR3, as DNA: TGTGCCAGCACGGGGACAGGCTATGGCTACACCTTC.

This clone was recorded a few times. This chain links TRBV29-1 with TRBJ1-2, with D tentatively TRBD1 (6 bases). Germline values: CDR1 SQVTM, CDR2 ANQGSEA. The CDR3 covers 16 residues. The ends were cut back, 3 bases at V and 3 bases at J, with 20 bases in the middle. DNA for the CDR3: TGCAGCGTTGATTCAAAAGAGGGCAGGGGCCACTATGGCTACACCTTC. Its protein product is CSVDSKEGRGHYGYTF.

This clone was observed once. J is TRBJ2-3 and V is TRBV5-4; no reliable D call. The CDR3 is 15 amino acids. Trimming took off 1 base at V and 1 base at J, with 10 bases between the two ends. Germline-derived CDR1 and CDR2 are SGHNT and YYREEE (reference sequence). Written as DNA, the CDR3 is TGTGCCAGCAGCTTGTTAGGCGGACGCACAGATACGCAGTATTTT. Its translation: CASSLLGGRTDTQYF. The full variable domain, completed using reference TRBV5-4 and TRBJ2-3, is ETGVTQSPTHLIKTRGQQVTLRCSSQSGHNTVSWYQQALGQGPQFIFQYYREEENGRGNFPPRFSGLQFPNYSSELNVNALELDDSALYLCASSLLGGRTDTQYFGPGTRLTVL.